This section outlines one T cell receptor (beta chain) sequence together with its context. The antigen it binds to is not known. No base-level quality is on record; no much larger clone is a single base apart. With the immunoSEQ assay, which is a bias-controlled multiplex PCR relying on V- and J-specific primers, TCR beta CDR3 regions were amplified from genomic DNA. In a second PCR step, a proprietary barcode and Illumina adapter sequences were attached to the CDR3 amplicons. An Illumina MiSeq instrument was used for sequencing of the CDR3 libraries. As for how the authors treated the data: Export and quality control were handled in immunoSEQ Analyzer 3.0, while downstream analyses relied on R Bioconductor and Immunarch. Only productive rearrangements in the normalized downsampled data set were used to calculate repertoire metrics. Pathologically expanded clonotypes were defined as those larger than 5 templates in the normalized cohort. The Inverse Simpson Index was used to measure repertoire diversity. The non-normalized data set was used for CMV-specificity analyses so that all clonotypes could be captured. TCRdb stores this immuneACCESS table with in-frame sequences only. Part of the clones is absent; in the studies checked, under half of the shortfall reflects unresolved V genes, and no reason is known for the rest. For V, J and clone size, that table is used; D and trimming come from the DNA. This sample lists around 80,000 clones; 90% to 97% were detected once. The ten most abundant clones make up roughly 1.7% of the sample.

The sample comes from a study of T cell clonotyping in hematopoietic cell transplantation (dated by TCRdb to the early 2020s). For the wider study: Pretransplant recipient samples were obtained after cytoreduction. Patient recruitment ran from 2015 to early 2017, and follow-up continued until late 2020 or death. In the study, fewer than 150 blood samples were gathered from 30 to 40 consecutive transplant recipients and their related donors.

The investigation overall reported the following: Broader TCR repertoire diversity after transplant was predicted by Inverse Simpson Index values from donors and from recipients before transplant. The sample size was limited, and CD4 and CD8 repertoire contributions could not be separated because cells were not sorted. A decrease in recipient TCR diversity was observed after transplant, and a progressive increase in pathologically expanded clonotypes was seen from day 30 to day 180. Only a small fraction of recipient repertoires overlapped donor repertoires, with over 97% appearing de novo at the given depth.

What this sample's time point label stands for: recipient sample about 28 days before transplant, after cytoreduction. Recipient blood was collected about 28 days before transplant and at days 30, 100 and 180 after transplant. Using Nuclei Lysis Solution, genomic DNA was extracted from unfractionated peripheral blood mononuclear cells that were either fresh or cryopreserved. From its cysteine to its phenylalanine, the CDR3 spans 15 amino acids. Kept here is only the CDR3 DNA, which spans 45 bases and is read in frame from base 1. CDR1 and CDR2 are read off the germline V gene (reference sequence) as MNHEY and SMNVEV. Germline trimming: 6 bases from V, 7 bases from J; junction bases outside gene matches: 8.

This TCR derives from a woman aged 45-60 years with acute myeloid leukemia. Some clones in this sample may be carry-over from other donors' samples. This specimen was peripheral blood mononuclear cells, taken before stem cell transplant. The chain was built from TRBV27 and TRBJ1-6; TRBD1 aligns with 8 central bases. In nucleotides, the sequence is TGTGCCAGCAGGGCCCTGACAGGGGAGAATTCACCCCTCCACTTT. Its translation is CASRALTGENSPLHF.